This record concerns one T cell receptor (beta chain) sequence. The antigen is unknown. The sequence runs out 3 residues before the end of the CDR3; the remainder is reconstructed from the germline J gene. This sample is part of a study of TET2 disruption in CD19-targeted CAR T cells. Sequencing used immunoSEQ multiplex PCR; TCRdb keeps in-frame clones, though not all of them. This table holds fewer than 30,000 clones. This CDR3 contains 16 residues. Germline values: CDR1 SGHVS, CDR2 FNYEAQ. As for treatment: autologous CTL019 cells: CD19 CAR with 4-1BB and CD3 zeta domains. The starting T cells for CTL019 came from a peripheral blood leukapheresis.

This sequence joins TRBV7-6 and TRBJ2-4, with 11 bases identical to TRBD2. Sequenced material: CD8- CAR+ T cells sorted from cultured blood T cells, taken for CD19 CAR T cell therapy. Subset specified: CD8-negative CAR-positive T cells from the infusion product. This clonotype was obtained from a man between 65 and 85 years old with chronic lymphocytic leukemia. The sequenced CDR3 bases are TGTGCCAGCAGCCCCGTAGCGGGGGGGCCGTCAGAGACT. It is translated as CASSPVAGGPSET. The CDR3 in full is CASSPVAGGPSETQYF.